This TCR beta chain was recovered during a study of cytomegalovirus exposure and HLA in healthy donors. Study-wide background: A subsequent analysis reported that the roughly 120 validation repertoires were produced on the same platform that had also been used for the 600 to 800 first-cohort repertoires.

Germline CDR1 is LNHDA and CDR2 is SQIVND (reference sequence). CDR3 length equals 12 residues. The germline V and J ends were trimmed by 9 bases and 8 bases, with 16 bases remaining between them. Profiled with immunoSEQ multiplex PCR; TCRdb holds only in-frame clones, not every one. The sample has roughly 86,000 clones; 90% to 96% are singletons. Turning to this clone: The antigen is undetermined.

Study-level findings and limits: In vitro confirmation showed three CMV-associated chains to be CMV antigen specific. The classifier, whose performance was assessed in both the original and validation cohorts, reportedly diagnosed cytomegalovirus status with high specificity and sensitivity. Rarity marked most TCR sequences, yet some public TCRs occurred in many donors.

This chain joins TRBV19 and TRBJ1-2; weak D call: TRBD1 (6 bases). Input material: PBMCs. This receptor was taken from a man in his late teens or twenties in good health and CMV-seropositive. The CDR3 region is CASPGQLRGYTF. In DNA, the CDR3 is TGTGCCAGCCCCGGACAGCTCAGGGGCTACACCTTC.